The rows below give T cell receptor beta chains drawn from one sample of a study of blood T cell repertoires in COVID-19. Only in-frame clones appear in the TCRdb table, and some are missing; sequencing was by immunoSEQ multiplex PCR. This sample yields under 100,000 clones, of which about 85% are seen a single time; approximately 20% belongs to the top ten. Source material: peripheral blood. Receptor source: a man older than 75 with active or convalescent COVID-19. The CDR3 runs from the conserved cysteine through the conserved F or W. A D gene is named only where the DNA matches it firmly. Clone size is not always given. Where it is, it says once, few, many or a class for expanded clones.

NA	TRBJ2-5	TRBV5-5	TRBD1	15	CASSSQTGNQETQYF	TGTGCCAGCAGCTCTCAGACAGGGAACCAAGAGACCCAGTACTTC
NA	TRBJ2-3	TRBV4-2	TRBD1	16	CASSPRQGAGTDTQYF	TGTGCCAGCAGCCCTAGGCAGGGGGCGGGCACAGATACGCAGTATTTT
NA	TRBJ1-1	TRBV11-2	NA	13	CASSLARGTEAFF	TGTGCCAGCAGCTTAGCCAGGGGAACTGAAGCTTTCTTT
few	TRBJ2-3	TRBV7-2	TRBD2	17	CASSSKATGGPYLTQYF	TGTGCCAGCAGCTCAAAAGCAACGGGAGGGCCCTACCTCACGCAGTATTTT
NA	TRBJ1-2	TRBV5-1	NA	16	CASSPNWPSGVYGYTF	TGCGCCAGCAGCCCGAACTGGCCTTCGGGTGTCTATGGCTACACCTTC
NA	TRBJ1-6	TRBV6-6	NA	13	CASSYSRGRRSYF	TGTGCCAGCAGTTACTCGAGAGGGCGGCGGTCCTACTTT
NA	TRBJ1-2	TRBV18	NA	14	CASSPRGQVYGYTF	TGTGCCAGCTCACCACGGGGCCAGGTTTATGGCTACACCTTC
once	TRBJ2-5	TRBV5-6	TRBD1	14	CASSFQGAQETQYF	TGTGCCAGCAGCTTTCAGGGGGCGCAGGAGACCCAGTACTTC
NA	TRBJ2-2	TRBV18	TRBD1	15	CASSPGQGGTGELFF	TGTGCCAGCTCACCGGGACAGGGAGGCACCGGGGAGCTGTTTTTT
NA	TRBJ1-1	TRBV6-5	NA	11	CASSYAGSRFF	TGTGCCAGCAGTTACGCGGGGTCACGGTTCTTT
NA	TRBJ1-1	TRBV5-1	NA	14	CASSTQGGGTEAFF	TGCGCCAGCAGCACTCAGGGAGGGGGCACTGAAGCTTTCTTT
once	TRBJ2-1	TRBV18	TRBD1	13	CASSPGQGNEQFF	TGTGCCAGCTCACCGGGACAGGGCAATGAGCAGTTCTTC
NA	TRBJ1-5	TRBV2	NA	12	CASSDSYQPQHF	TGTGCCAGCAGCGACAGCTATCAGCCCCAGCATTTT
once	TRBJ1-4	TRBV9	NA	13	CASSADSNEKLFF	TGTGCCAGCAGCGCTGACAGTAATGAAAAACTGTTTTTT
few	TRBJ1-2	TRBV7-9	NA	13	CASSLVYVYGYTF	TGTGCCAGCAGCTTAGTTTATGTGTATGGCTACACCTTC
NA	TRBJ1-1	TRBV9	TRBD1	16	CASSVGAGGLNTEAFF	TGTGCCAGCAGCGTAGGGGCAGGGGGCCTCAACACTGAAGCTTTCTTT
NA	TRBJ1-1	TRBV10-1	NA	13	CASSDGQGLSAFF	TGCGCCAGCAGTGATGGTCAGGGGTTATCAGCTTTCTTT
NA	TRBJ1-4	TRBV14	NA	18	CASSQDNPLTGPREKLFF	TGTGCCAGCAGCCAAGATAACCCACTGACAGGCCCTCGGGAAAAACTGTTTTTT
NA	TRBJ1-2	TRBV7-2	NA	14	CASSLGGVLYGYTF	TGTGCCAGCAGCCTCGGCGGGGTGTTATATGGCTACACCTTC
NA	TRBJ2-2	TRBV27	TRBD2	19	CASSSRLAGRTIITGELFF	TGTGCCAGCAGTTCCAGACTAGCGGGAAGAACGATTATCACCGGGGAGCTGTTTTTT
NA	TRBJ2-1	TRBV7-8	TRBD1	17	CASSLIVLSRQGNEQFF	TGTGCCAGCAGCTTAATTGTTCTCTCCCGACAGGGAAATGAGCAGTTCTTC
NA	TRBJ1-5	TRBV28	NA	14	CASSLYSSNQPQHF	TGTGCCAGCAGTTTATACAGTAGCAATCAGCCCCAGCATTTT
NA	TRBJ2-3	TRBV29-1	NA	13	CSVEEGGTDTQYF	TGCAGCGTTGAGGAAGGAGGAACAGATACGCAGTATTTT
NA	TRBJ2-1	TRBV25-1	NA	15	CASGNPGELYNEQFF	TGTGCCAGCGGGAATCCAGGGGAGCTTTACAATGAGCAGTTCTTC
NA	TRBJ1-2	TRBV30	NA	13	CAWSEGFHYGYTF	TGTGCCTGGAGTGAGGGGTTCCACTATGGCTACACCTTC
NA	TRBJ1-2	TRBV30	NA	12	CAWGGAGRGYTF	TGTGCCTGGGGAGGGGCGGGCCGTGGCTACACCTTC
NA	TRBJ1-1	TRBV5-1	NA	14	CASSSSGGWTEAFF	TGCGCCAGCAGCTCCTCGGGAGGGTGGACTGAAGCTTTCTTT
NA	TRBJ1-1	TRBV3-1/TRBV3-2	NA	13	CASSWSSGTEAFF	TGTGCCAGCAGCTGGAGCTCTGGCACTGAAGCTTTCTTT
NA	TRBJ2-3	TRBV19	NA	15	CASSILADPTDTQYF	TGTGCCAGTAGTATTTTAGCGGACCCCACAGATACGCAGTATTTT
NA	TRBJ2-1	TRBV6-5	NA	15	CASSYAGQPIDEQFF	TGTGCCAGCAGTTACGCGGGACAGCCGATCGATGAGCAGTTCTTC
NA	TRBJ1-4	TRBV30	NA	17	CAWSMGRAGFTNEKLFF	TGTGCCTGGAGTATGGGCAGGGCTGGATTTACTAATGAAAAACTGTTTTTT
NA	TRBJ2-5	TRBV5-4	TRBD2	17	CASSLRTSGMNQETQYF	TGTGCCAGCAGCCTGCGGACTAGCGGAATGAACCAAGAGACCCAGTACTTC
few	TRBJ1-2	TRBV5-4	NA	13	CATWTPPNYGYTF	TGTGCCACCTGGACACCACCAAACTATGGCTACACCTTC
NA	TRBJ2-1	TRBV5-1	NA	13	CASSLIGVDEQFF	TGCGCCAGCAGCTTGATCGGGGTCGATGAGCAGTTCTTC
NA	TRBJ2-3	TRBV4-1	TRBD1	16	CASSQAGTGGADTQYF	TGCGCCAGCAGCCAAGCGGGGACAGGGGGCGCAGATACGCAGTATTTT
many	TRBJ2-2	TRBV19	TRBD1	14	CASKVQGANGELFF	TGTGCCAGTAAAGTACAGGGGGCAAACGGGGAGCTGTTTTTT
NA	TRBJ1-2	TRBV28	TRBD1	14	CASRNTGTGSGYTF	TGTGCCAGCCGGAATACGGGGACAGGGTCGGGCTACACCTTC
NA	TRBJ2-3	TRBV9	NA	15	CASSPSGTSTDTQYF	TGTGCCAGCAGCCCGAGCGGAACTAGCACAGATACGCAGTATTTT
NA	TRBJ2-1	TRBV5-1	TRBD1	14	CASTKGTGGNEQFF	TGCGCCAGCACCAAAGGGACAGGGGGGAATGAGCAGTTCTTC
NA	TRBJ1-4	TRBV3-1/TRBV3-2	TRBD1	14	CASSQGTGVEKLFF	TGTGCCAGCAGCCAAGGGACAGGGGTTGAAAAACTGTTTTTT
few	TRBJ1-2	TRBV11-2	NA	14	CASSLDGRNYGYTF	TGTGCCAGCAGCTTAGATGGCAGAAACTATGGCTACACCTTC
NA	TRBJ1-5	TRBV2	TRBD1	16	CASSGVGQGAYQPQHF	TGTGCCAGCAGTGGGGTAGGGCAGGGGGCTTATCAGCCCCAGCATTTT
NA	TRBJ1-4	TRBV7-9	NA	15	CASSLMGSGDEKLFF	TGTGCCAGCAGCTTAATGGGCAGCGGGGACGAAAAACTGTTTTTT
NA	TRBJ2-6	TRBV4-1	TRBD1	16	CASLPGQGSGANVLTF	TGCGCCAGCCTACCGGGACAGGGCTCTGGGGCCAACGTCCTGACTTTC
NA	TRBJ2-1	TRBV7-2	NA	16	CASSLSFGGDYNEQFF	TGTGCCAGCAGCTTAAGTTTCGGGGGAGACTACAATGAGCAGTTCTTC
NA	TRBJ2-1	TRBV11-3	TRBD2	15	CASSFRTSGVHEQFF	TGTGCCAGCAGCTTTCGGACTAGCGGGGTCCATGAGCAGTTCTTC